This TCR beta chain was retrieved from a study of blood T cells in healthy people across ages. A J-beta primer mix and a sample-barcoded 5' primer were used in a second PCR of roughly 7 to 12 cycles. TCRdb processed the 5' RACE reads anew with MiXCR; each CDR3 protein has one entry. The profile shows some 1.8 million distinct CDR3 sequences, roughly two fifths of them singletons. The length of the CDR3 is 16 residues. V was clipped by 4 bases and J by 7 bases, with 19 bases between them. Germline CDR1 and CDR2: MNHNS and SASEGT. The chain links TRBV6-1 to TRBJ1-4; D is unresolved. Sequenced sample: blood. The receptor comes from a human donor in good health. The CDR3 region has the DNA TGTGCCAGCAGTGTCACAGCAGGAGGTGTCGGTGAAAAACTGTTTTTT. Amino acid sequence: CASSVTAGGVGEKLFF.